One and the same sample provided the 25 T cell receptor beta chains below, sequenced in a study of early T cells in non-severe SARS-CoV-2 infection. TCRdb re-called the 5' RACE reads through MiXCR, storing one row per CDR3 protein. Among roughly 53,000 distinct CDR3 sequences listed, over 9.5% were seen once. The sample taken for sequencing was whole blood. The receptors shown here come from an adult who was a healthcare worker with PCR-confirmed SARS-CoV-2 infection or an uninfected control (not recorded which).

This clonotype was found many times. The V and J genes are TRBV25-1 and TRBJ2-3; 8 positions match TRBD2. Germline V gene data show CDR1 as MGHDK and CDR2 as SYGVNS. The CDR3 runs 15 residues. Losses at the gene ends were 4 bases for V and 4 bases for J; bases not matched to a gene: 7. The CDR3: CASSGLAGWADTQYF. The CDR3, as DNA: TGTGCCAGCAGTGGCTTAGCGGGGTGGGCAGATACGCAGTATTTT.

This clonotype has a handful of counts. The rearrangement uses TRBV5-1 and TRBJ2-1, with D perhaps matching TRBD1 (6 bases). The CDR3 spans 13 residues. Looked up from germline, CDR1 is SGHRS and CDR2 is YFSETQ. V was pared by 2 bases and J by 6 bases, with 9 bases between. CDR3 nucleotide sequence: TGCGCCAGCAGCTTCCTGGGGGCCAATGAGCAGTTCTTC. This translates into CASSFLGANEQFF.

The CDR3 DNA is TGCAGCGTTATGGACAGCTCTCAGCCCCAGCATTTT. This codes for CSVMDSSQPQHF. The rearrangement links TRBV29-1 to TRBJ1-5; perhaps TRBD1 as D (6 bases). The germline V gene encodes CDR1 SQVTM and CDR2 ANQGSEA. Trimming took off 5 bases at V and 6 bases at J, with 11 bases between the two ends. CDR3 size: 12 residues.

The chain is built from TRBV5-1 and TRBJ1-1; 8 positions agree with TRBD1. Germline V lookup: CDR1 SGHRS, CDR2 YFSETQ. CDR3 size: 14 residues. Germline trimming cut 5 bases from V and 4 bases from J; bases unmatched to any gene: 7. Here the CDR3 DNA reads TGCGCCAGCAGGGAGACAGGGGCGCGCACTGAAGCTTTCTTT. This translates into CASRETGARTEAFF.

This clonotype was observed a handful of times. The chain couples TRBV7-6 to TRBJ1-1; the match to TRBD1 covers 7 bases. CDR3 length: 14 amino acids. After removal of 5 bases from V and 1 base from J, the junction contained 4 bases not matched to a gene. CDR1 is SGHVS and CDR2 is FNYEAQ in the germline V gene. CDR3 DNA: TGTGCCAGCAGCGCTTACAGGGGGAACACTGAAGCTTTCTTT. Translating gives CASSAYRGNTEAFF.

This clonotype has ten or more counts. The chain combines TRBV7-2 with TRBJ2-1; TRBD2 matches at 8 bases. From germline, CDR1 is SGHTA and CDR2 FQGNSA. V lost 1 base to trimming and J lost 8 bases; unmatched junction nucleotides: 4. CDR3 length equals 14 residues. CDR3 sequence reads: CASSLDRTSYEQFF. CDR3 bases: TGTGCCAGCAGCTTAGATCGGACTAGCTATGAGCAGTTCTTC. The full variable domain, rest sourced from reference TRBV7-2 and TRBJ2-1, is GAGVSQSPSNKVTEKGKDVELRCDPISGHTALYWYRQSLGQGLEFLIYFQGNSAPDKSGLPSDRFSAERTGGSVSTLTIQRTQQEDSAVYLCASSLDRTSYEQFFGPGTRLTVL.

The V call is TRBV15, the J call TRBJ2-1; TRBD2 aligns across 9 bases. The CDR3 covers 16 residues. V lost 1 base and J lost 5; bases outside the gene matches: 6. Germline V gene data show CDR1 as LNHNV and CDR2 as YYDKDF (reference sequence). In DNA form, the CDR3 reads TGTGCCACCAGCAGAGGTATAGCGGGAGCCCACAATGAGCAGTTCTTC. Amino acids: CATSRGIAGAHNEQFF.

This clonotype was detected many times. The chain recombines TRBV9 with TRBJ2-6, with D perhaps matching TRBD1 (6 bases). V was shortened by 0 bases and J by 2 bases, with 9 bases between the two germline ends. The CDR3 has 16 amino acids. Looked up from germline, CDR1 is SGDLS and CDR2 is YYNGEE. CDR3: CASSVVAGAGANVLTF. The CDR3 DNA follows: TGTGCCAGCAGCGTAGTGGCAGGGGCTGGGGCCAACGTCCTGACTTTC.

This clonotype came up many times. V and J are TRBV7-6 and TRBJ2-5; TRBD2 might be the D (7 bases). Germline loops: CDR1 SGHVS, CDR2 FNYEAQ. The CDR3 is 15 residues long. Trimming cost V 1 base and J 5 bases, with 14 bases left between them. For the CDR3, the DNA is TGTGCCAGCAGCTTAGTTGCGGGGGCTATCGAGACCCAGTACTTC. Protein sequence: CASSLVAGAIETQYF.

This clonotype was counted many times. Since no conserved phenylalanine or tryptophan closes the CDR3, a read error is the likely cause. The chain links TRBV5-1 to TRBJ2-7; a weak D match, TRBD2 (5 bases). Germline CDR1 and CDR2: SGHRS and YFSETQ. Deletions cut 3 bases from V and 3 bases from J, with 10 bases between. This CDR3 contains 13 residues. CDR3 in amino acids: CASSSFGDYEQYL. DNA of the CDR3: TGCGCCAGCAGCTCGTTCGGGGACTACGAGCAGTACCTC.

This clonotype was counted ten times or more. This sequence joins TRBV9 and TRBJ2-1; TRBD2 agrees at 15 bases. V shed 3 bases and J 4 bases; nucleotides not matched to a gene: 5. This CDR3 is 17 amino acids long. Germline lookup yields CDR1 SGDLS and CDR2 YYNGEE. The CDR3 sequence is CASSAGLAGGGYNEQFF. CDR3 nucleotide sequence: TGTGCCAGCAGCGCGGGACTAGCGGGAGGCGGGTACAATGAGCAGTTCTTC.

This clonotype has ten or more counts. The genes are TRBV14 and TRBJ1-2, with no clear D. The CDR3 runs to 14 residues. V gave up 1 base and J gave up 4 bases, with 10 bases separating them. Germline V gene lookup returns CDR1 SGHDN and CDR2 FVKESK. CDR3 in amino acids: CASSQATNTYGYTF. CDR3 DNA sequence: TGTGCCAGCAGCCAAGCGACAAATACCTATGGCTACACCTTC.

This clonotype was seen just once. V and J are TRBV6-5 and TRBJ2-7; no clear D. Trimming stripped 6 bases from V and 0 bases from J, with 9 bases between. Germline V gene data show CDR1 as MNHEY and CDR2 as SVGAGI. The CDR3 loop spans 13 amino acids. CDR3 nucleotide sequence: TGTGCCAGCAGACCTACTTTCTCCTACGAGCAGTACTTC. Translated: CASRPTFSYEQYF.

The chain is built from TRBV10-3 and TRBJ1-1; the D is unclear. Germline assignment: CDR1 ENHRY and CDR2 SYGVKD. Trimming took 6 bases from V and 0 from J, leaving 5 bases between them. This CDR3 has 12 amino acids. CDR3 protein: CAISSVNTEAFF. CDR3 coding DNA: TGTGCCATCAGCTCCGTGAACACTGAAGCTTTCTTT.

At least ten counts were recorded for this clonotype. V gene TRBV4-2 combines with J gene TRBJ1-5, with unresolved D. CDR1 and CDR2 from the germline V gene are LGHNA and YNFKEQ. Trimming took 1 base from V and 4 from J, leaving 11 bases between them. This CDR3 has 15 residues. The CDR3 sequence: CASSQGSAENQPQHF. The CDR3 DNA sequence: TGTGCCAGCAGCCAAGGATCGGCAGAGAATCAGCCCCAGCATTTT.

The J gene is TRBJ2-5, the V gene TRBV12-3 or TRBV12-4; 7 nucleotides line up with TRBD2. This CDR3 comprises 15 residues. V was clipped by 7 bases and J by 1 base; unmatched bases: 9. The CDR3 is CASIFAGVTQETQYF. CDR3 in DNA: TGTGCCAGCATCTTTGCGGGGGTTACCCAAGAGACCCAGTACTTC.

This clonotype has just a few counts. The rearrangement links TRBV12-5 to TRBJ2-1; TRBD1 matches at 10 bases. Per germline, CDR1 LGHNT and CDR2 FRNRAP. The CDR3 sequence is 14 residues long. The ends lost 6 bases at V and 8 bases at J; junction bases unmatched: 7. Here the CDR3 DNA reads TGTGCTAGTGGGCCCGGGACAGGGGACGATGAGCAGTTCTTC. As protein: CASGPGTGDDEQFF.

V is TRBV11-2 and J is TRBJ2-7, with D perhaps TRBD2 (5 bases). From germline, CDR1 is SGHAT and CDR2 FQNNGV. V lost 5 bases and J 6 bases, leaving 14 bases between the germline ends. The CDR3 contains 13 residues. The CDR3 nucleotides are TGTGCCAGCAGCGCGGGCGTGTGGTCCGAGCAGTACTTC. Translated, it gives CASSAGVWSEQYF.

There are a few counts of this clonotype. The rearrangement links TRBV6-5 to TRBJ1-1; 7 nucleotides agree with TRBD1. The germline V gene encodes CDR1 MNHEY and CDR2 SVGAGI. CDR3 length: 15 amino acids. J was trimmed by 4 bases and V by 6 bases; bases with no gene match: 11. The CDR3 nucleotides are TGTGCCAGCAGCCGGGACAGTTTAATAGGCACTGAAGCTTTCTTT. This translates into CASSRDSLIGTEAFF.

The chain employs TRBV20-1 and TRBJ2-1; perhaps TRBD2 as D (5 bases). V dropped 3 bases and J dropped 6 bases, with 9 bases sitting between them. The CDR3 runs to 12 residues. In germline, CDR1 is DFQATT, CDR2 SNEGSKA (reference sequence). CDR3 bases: TGCAGTGCTAGTCCGGCGGGCAATGAGCAGTTCTTC. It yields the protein CSASPAGNEQFF.

This CDR3 reads CASSPTGGSSYNEQFF. In DNA form, the CDR3 reads TGTGCCAGCTCACCGACAGGGGGGTCCTCCTACAATGAGCAGTTCTTC. This sequence joins TRBV18 and TRBJ2-1; TRBD1 agrees at 9 bases. J lost 0 bases, V lost 3 bases, and 3 bases had no gene match. This CDR3 contains 16 residues. The germline gives CDR1 KGHSH, CDR2 LQKENI.

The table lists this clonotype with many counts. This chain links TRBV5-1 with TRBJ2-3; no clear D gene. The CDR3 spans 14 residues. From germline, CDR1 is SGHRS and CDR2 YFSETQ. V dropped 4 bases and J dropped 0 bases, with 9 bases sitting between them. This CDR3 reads CASSPPTSTDTQYF. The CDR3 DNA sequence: TGCGCCAGCAGCCCGCCCACTAGCACAGATACGCAGTATTTT.

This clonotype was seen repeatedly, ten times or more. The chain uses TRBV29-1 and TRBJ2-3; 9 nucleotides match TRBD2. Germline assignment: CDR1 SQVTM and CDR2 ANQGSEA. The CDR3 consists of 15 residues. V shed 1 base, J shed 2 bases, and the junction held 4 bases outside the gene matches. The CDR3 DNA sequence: TGCAGCGTTGAAGGGCTAGCGGGACCCACAGATACGCAGTATTTT. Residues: CSVEGLAGPTDTQYF.

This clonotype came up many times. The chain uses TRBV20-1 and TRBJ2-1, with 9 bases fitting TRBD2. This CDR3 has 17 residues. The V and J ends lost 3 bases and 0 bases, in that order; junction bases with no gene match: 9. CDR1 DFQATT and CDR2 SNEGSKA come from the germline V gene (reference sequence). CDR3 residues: CSARGLAPLDSYNEQFF. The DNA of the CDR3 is TGCAGTGCTAGGGGACTAGCTCCCTTGGACTCCTACAATGAGCAGTTCTTC.

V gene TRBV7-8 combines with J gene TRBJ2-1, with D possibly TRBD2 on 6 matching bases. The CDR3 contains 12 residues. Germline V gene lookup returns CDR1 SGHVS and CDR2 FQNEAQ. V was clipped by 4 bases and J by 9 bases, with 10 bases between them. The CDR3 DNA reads TGTGCCAGCAGCTGGACTATAACTGAGCAGTTCTTC. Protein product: CASSWTITEQFF.